These 17 T cell receptor beta chains originate from one sample sequenced in a study of blood T cell repertoires in COVID-19. Measured with immunoSEQ multiplex PCR; TCRdb has only the in-frame clones, and not every one. The sample has about 140,000 clones, about 80% seen once. The sequenced sample was peripheral blood. Receptor source: a woman older than 75 in a cohort sampled during active or convalescent COVID-19.

The V and J genes are TRBV12-3 or TRBV12-4 and TRBJ2-5; tentatively, D is TRBD2 (6 bases). V was shortened by 8 bases and J by 4 bases, with 14 bases between the two germline ends. The CDR3 has 13 amino acids. CDR3 in DNA: TGTGCCAGCGAGGCCCTGCGGGGAGAGACCCAGTACTTC. Translated: CASEALRGETQYF.

The chain has TRBV28 and TRBJ1-5, with 7 bases lining up with TRBD1. V lost 7 bases, J lost 7 bases, and 22 bases stayed unmatched. The CDR3 is 18 amino acids. Germline V lookup: CDR1 MDHEN, CDR2 SYDVKM. The CDR3 region is CASTSNGVQGVPGQPQHF. The CDR3 DNA sequence: TGTGCCAGCACTTCGAACGGGGTCCAGGGGGTCCCCGGACAGCCCCAGCATTTT.

The chain links TRBV6-1 to TRBJ2-2; D is unresolved. Germline V CDR1 and CDR2: MNHNS, SASEGT. Trimming shortened V by 0 bases and J by 7 bases, and 6 bases separated the two germline ends. The length of the CDR3 is 13 residues. The CDR3 bases are TGTGCCAGCAGTGAAGCCACTTACGGGGAGCTGTTTTTT. Residues: CASSEATYGELFF.

The chain couples TRBV7-2 to TRBJ2-3; D call uncertain. CDR3 length: 11 amino acids. Trimming pared 4 bases from V and 8 bases from J, leaving 7 bases between. CDR1 is SGHTA, CDR2 FQGNSA, per germline. CDR3 residues: CASSSTGTQYF. The CDR3 coding sequence is TGTGCCAGCAGCTCCACGGGTACGCAGTATTTT.

This sequence joins TRBV5-1 and TRBJ1-1; 9 bases are a match to TRBD1. The CDR3 extends over 13 amino acids. Per germline, CDR1 SGHRS and CDR2 YFSETQ. The V gene end was trimmed by 0 bases and the J gene end by 11 bases; junction bases not matched to a gene: 5. CDR3 region: CASSLGTGVAAFF. The CDR3 nucleotides read TGCGCCAGCAGCTTGGGGACAGGGGTTGCGGCTTTCTTT.

The rearrangement joins TRBV7-9 to TRBJ1-1; 8 bases map to TRBD1. Germline CDR1 is SEHNR and CDR2 is FQNEAQ (reference sequence). The length of the CDR3 is 14 residues. Trimming removed 2 bases from V and 6 bases from J; junction bases left unmatched: 5. CDR3 in amino acids: CASSLPGGSPEAFF. For the CDR3, the DNA is TGTGCCAGCAGCTTACCAGGGGGCTCCCCTGAAGCTTTCTTT.

V and J are TRBV3-1 (or the pseudogene TRBV3-2) and TRBJ2-1; TRBD2 aligns across 8 bases. Germline V CDR1 and CDR2: LGHDT, YNNKEL (reference sequence). The CDR3 runs to 13 residues. The J segment lost 8 bases and the V segment lost 4 bases, leaving 4 bases of the junction unmatched. Here the CDR3 reads CASSPGGPDEQFF. CDR3 nucleotide sequence: TGTGCCAGCAGCCCGGGGGGGCCCGATGAGCAGTTCTTC.

This clone was recorded a few times. The V gene is TRBV7-3, the J gene TRBJ1-1, with D unclear. Germline CDR1 SGHTA, CDR2 FQGTGA. This CDR3 region has 11 residues. Trimming left V 3 bases short and J 10 bases short, with 9 bases between. This CDR3 reads CASSFGRVAFF. The CDR3, as DNA: TGTGCCAGCAGCTTCGGTCGTGTAGCTTTCTTT.

The chain joins TRBV5-1 to TRBJ2-1, with 15 bases matching TRBD2. V shed 3 bases, J shed 9 bases, and the junction held 4 bases outside the gene matches. CDR1 is SGHRS, CDR2 YFSETQ, per germline. This CDR3 is 15 amino acids long. This CDR3 reads CASSSGLAGGFEQFF. In nucleotides, the CDR3 is TGCGCCAGCAGCTCGGGACTAGCGGGGGGCTTTGAGCAGTTCTTC.

The CDR3 sequence is CASSQRALGGGKEQQYF. In DNA, the CDR3 is TGTGCCAGCAGCCAGAGGGCCCTGGGGGGGGGAAAGGAGCAGCAGTACTTC. The chain is built from TRBV5-4 and TRBJ2-7, with 7 bases lining up with TRBD2. V shed 4 bases and J 8 bases; nucleotides not matched to a gene: 21. The CDR3 has 17 residues. CDR1 is SGHNT and CDR2 is YYREEE in the germline V gene (reference sequence).

The chain uses TRBV5-5 and TRBJ1-4; 9 nucleotides line up with TRBD1. The CDR3 has 14 residues. Per germline, CDR1 SGHKS and CDR2 YYEKEE (reference sequence). Losses at the gene ends were 2 bases for V and 6 bases for J; bases not matched to a gene: 2. The CDR3 protein is CASSFTGGDEKLFF. The CDR3 nucleotides read TGTGCCAGCAGCTTCACAGGGGGCGATGAAAAACTGTTTTTT.

This clone was seen a single time. The V gene is TRBV7-2, the J gene TRBJ1-5; 9 bases agree with TRBD1. Per germline, CDR1 SGHTA and CDR2 FQGNSA. The CDR3 consists of 14 residues. With 3 bases clipped from V and 4 bases from J, the junction kept 1 base outside the gene matches. In nucleotides, the CDR3 is TGTGCCAGCAGCTTGGGGACAGGGAATCAGCCCCAGCATTTT. Its translation is CASSLGTGNQPQHF.

The CDR3 nucleotides read TGCGCCAGCAGCTTATATACAGGGTATTCTGGAAACACCATATATTTT. Translation: CASSLYTGYSGNTIYF. The chain recombines TRBV5-1 with TRBJ1-3; D perhaps matches TRBD1 (6 bases). Germline values: CDR1 SGHRS, CDR2 YFSETQ. Trimming took 2 bases from V and 1 from J, leaving 13 bases between them. The CDR3 has 16 residues.

Only one count was recorded for this clone. This chain joins TRBV3-1 (or the pseudogene TRBV3-2) and TRBJ2-2, with 11 nucleotides matching TRBD2. Trimming took 3 bases from V and 2 from J; bases not matched to a gene: 5. This CDR3 is built from 17 residues. Looked up from germline, CDR1 is LGHDT and CDR2 is YNNKEL (reference sequence). In DNA form, the CDR3 reads TGTGCCAGCAGCCAGGTGGGACTAGCGGCTAACACCGGGGAGCTGTTTTTT. Amino acids: CASSQVGLAANTGELFF.

The V and J genes are TRBV6-2 or TRBV6-3 and TRBJ1-2; 9 bases are shared with TRBD1. Germline CDR1 and CDR2: MNHEY and SVGEGT. J lost 6 bases, V lost 6 bases, and 2 bases had no gene match. CDR3 length: 12 residues. The CDR3 reads CASSWTGDGYTF. CDR3 coding DNA: TGTGCCAGCAGCTGGACAGGGGATGGCTACACCTTC.

The CDR3 sequence is CASSGVRGGSYGYTF. CDR3 sequence (DNA): TGTGCCAGCAGCGGGGTTCGTGGAGGTTCCTATGGCTACACCTTC. J is TRBJ1-2 and V is TRBV9; D is unresolved. CDR3 length: 15 amino acids. The V end lost 3 bases, the J end lost 4 bases, and 16 bases lay between the germline ends. Germline V gene data show CDR1 as SGDLS and CDR2 as YYNGEE.

The chain links TRBV4-1 to TRBJ1-4; TRBD1 matches at 7 bases. V lost 0 bases and J lost 8; bases outside the gene matches: 3. This CDR3 contains 14 residues. CDR1 MGHRA and CDR2 YSYEKL come from the germline V gene. The CDR3 region has the DNA TGCGCCAGCAGCCAAGACAGGGGGATCGAAAAACTGTTTTTT. The encoded protein is CASSQDRGIEKLFF.